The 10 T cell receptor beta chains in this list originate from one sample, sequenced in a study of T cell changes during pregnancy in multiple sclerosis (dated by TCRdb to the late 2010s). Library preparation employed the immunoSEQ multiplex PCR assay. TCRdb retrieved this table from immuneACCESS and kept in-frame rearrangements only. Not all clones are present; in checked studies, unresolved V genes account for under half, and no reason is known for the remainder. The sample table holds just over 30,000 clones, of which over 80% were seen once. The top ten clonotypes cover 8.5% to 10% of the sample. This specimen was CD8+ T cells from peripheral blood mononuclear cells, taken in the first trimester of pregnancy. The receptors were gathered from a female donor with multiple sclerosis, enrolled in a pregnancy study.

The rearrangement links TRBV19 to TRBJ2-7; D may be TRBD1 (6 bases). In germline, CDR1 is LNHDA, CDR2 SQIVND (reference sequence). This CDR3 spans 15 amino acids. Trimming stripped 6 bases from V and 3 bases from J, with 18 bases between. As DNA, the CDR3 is TGTGCCAGTAGCACCTCACAGGGATTAAACTACGAGCAGTACTTC. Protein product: CASSTSQGLNYEQYF.

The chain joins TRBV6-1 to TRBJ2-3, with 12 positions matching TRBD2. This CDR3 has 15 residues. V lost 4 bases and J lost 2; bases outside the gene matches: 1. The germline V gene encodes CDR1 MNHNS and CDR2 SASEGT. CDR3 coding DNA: TGTGCCAGCAGTGGACTAGCGGGAGACACAGATACGCAGTATTTT. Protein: CASSGLAGDTDTQYF.

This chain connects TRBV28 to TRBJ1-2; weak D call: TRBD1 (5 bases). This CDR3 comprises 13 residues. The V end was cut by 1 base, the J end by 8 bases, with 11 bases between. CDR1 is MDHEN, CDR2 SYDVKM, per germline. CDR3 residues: CASSLSGFSGYTF. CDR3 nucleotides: TGTGCCAGCAGTTTATCAGGGTTTAGCGGCTACACCTTC.

The CDR3, as DNA: TGTGCCAGCAGCTTGATGACAGGGGGCTCCTACGAGCAGTACTTC. It specifies CASSLMTGGSYEQYF. The chain uses TRBV5-4 and TRBJ2-7; 9 bases fit TRBD1. The CDR3 runs 15 residues. CDR1 and CDR2 from the germline V gene are SGHNT and YYREEE (reference sequence). With V trimmed by 1 base and J by 0 bases, 2 bases remained unmatched. Combining the CDR3 with reference TRBV5-4 and TRBJ2-7 gives the whole variable domain ETGVTQSPTHLIKTRGQQVTLRCSSQSGHNTVSWYQQALGQGPQFIFQYYREEENGRGNFPPRFSGLQFPNYSSELNVNALELDDSALYLCASSLMTGGSYEQYFGPGTRLTVT.

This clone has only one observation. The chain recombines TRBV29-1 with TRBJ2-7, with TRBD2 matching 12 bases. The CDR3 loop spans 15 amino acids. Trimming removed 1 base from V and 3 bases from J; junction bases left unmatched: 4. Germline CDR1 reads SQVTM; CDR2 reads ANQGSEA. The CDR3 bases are TGCAGCGTTGAAGTTCGACTAGCGGGAGACTACGAGCAGTACTTC. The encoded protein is CSVEVRLAGDYEQYF.

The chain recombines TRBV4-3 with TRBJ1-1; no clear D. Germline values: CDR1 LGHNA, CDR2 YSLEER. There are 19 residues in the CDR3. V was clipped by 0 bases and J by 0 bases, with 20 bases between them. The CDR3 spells CASSQDLETADIMNTEAFF. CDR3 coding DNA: TGCGCCAGCAGCCAAGATCTTGAGACGGCAGACATAATGAACACTGAAGCTTTCTTT.

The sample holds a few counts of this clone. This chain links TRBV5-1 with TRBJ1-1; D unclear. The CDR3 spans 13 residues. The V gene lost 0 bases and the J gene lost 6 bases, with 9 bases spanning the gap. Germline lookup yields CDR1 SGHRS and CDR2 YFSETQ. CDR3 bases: TGCGCCAGCAGCTTGGCCTCTCAGGCTGAAGCTTTCTTT. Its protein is CASSLASQAEAFF.

CDR3 protein: CASSFYSGVEMGGYTF. The CDR3, as DNA: TGTGCCAGCAGCTTTTACTCGGGGGTTGAGATGGGTGGCTACACCTTC. The rearrangement uses TRBV27 and TRBJ1-2; D perhaps matches TRBD1 (5 bases). V dropped 6 bases and J dropped 7 bases, with 24 bases sitting between them. This CDR3 has 16 amino acids. CDR1 and CDR2 from the germline V gene are MNHEY and SMNVEV (reference sequence).

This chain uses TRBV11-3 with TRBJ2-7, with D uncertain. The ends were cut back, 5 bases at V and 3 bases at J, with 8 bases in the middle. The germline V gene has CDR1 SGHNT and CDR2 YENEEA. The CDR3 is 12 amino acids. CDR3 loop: CASSPRHYEQYF. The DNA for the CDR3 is TGTGCCAGCAGCCCACGACACTACGAGCAGTACTTC. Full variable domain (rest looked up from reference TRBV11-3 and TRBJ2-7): EAGVVQSPRYKIIEKKQPVAFWCNPISGHNTLYWYLQNLGQGPELLIRYENEEAVDDSQLPKDRFSAERLKGVDSTLKIQPAELGDSAVYLCASSPRHYEQYFGPGTRLTVT.

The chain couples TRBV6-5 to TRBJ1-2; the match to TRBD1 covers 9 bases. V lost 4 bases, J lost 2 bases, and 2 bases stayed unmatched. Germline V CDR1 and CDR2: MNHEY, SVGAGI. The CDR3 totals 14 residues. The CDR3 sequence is CASSFGTGNYGYTF. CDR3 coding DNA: TGTGCCAGCAGTTTTGGGACAGGGAACTATGGCTACACCTTC.